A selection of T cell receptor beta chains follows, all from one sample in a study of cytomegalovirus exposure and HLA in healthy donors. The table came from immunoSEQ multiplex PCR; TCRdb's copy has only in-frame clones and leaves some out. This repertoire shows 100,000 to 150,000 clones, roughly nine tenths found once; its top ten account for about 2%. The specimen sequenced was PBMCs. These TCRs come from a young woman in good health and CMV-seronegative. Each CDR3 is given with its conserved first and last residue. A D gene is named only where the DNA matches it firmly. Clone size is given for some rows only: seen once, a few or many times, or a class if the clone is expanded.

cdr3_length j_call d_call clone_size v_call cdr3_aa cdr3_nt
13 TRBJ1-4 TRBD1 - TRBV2 CASTDRGREKLFF TGTGCCAGCACTGACAGGGGTCGGGAAAAACTGTTTTTT
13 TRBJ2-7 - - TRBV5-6 CASSYARWLEQYF TGTGCCAGCAGCTATGCTAGGTGGCTCGAGCAGTACTTC
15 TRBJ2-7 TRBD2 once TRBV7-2 CASSFLAGGLYEQYF TGTGCCAGCAGCTTCCTAGCGGGGGGACTCTACGAGCAGTACTTC
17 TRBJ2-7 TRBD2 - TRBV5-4 CASSLAPRTSGLYEQYF TGTGCCAGCAGCTTGGCCCCGAGGACTAGCGGCCTCTACGAGCAGTACTTC
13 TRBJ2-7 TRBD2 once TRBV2 CASRSAGRDEQYF TGTGCCAGCAGATCCGCCGGGAGGGACGAGCAGTACTTC
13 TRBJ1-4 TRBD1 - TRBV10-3 CATQDRSNEKLFF TGTGCCACCCAGGACAGGTCTAATGAAAAACTGTTTTTT
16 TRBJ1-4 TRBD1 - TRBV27 CASSPRTGTTNEKLFF TGTGCCAGCAGTCCGCGGACAGGGACAACTAATGAAAAACTGTTTTTT
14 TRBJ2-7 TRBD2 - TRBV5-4 CASSRTSGWGEQYF TGTGCCAGCAGCAGGACTAGCGGTTGGGGCGAGCAGTACTTC
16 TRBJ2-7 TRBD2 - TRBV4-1 CASSQGASGRFDEQYF TGCGCCAGCAGCCAAGGAGCCAGCGGGAGATTCGACGAGCAGTACTTC
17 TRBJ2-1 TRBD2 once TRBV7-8 CASSPLSGTSASNEQFF TGTGCCAGCAGCCCACTGTCCGGGACTAGCGCTTCAAATGAGCAGTTCTTC
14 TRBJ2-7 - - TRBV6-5 CASRRDASSYEQYF TGTGCCAGCAGGCGGGACGCGAGCTCCTACGAGCAGTACTTC
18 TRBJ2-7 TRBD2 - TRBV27 CASSLAGGSAVFSYEQYF TGTGCCAGCAGTTTAGCCGGCGGGAGCGCTGTTTTCTCCTACGAGCAGTACTTC
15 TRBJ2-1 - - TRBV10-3 CAISVGEAIYNEQFF TGTGCCATCAGTGTTGGGGAGGCGATCTACAATGAGCAGTTCTTC
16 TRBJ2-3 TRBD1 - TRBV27 CASSSGTALPTDTQYF TGTGCCAGCTCCTCCGGGACAGCCCTCCCCACAGATACGCAGTATTTT
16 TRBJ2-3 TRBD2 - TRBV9 CASSSGLAARTDTQYF TGTGCCAGCAGCTCCGGACTAGCGGCTCGCACAGATACGCAGTATTTT
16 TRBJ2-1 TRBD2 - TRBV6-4 CASSLLAGGPHNEQFF TGTGCCAGCAGCCTCCTAGCGGGAGGGCCCCATAATGAGCAGTTCTTC
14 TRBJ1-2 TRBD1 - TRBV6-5 CASKPTGIRYGYTF TGTGCCAGCAAACCGACAGGGATTCGGTATGGCTACACCTTC
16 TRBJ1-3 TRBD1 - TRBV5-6 CASSFWTGSSGNTIYF TGTGCCAGCAGCTTTTGGACAGGCAGCTCTGGAAACACCATATATTTT
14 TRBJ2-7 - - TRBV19 CASSITSGSYEQYF TGTGCCAGTAGTATAACTTCGGGTTCCTACGAGCAGTACTTC
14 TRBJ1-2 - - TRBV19 CASSIAMTDYGYTF TGTGCCAGTAGTATAGCCATGACAGACTATGGCTACACCTTC
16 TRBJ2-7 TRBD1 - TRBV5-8 CASTGPGTGGYYEQYF TGTGCCAGCACCGGTCCTGGGACAGGGGGATACTACGAGCAGTACTTC
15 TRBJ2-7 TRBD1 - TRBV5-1 CASSLGGTGNYEQYF TGCGCCAGCAGCTTAGGAGGGACAGGGAACTACGAGCAGTACTTC
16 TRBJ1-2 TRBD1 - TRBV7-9 CASSPWVDRTVVGYTF TGTGCCAGCAGCCCTTGGGTGGACAGGACGGTTGTCGGCTACACCTTC
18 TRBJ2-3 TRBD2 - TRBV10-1 CASSESAPGLPGTDTQYF TGCGCCAGCAGTGAGTCAGCCCCGGGACTACCTGGCACAGATACGCAGTATTTT
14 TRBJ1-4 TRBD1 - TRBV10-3 CAISEGTGGEKLFF TGTGCCATCAGTGAAGGGACAGGGGGGGAAAAACTGTTTTTT
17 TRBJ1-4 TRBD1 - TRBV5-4 CASSPGTGGTTNEKLFF TGTGCCAGCAGCCCAGGGACAGGGGGGACAACTAATGAAAAACTGTTTTTT
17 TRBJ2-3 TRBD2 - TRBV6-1 CASSDEPSGRYSDTQYF TGTGCCAGCAGTGACGAACCTAGCGGGAGGTATTCAGATACGCAGTATTTT
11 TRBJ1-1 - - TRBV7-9 CASSPITEAFF TGTGCCAGCAGCCCCATCACTGAAGCTTTCTTT
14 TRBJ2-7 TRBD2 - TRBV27 CASSLREGLDEQYF TGTGCCAGCAGTTTGCGGGAGGGCCTCGACGAGCAGTACTTC
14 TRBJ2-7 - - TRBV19 CARGTLPCPYEQYF TGTGCCAGGGGGACTCTTCCCTGCCCCTACGAGCAGTACTTC
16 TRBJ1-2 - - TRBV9 CASSVGRTTPNYGYTF TGTGCCAGCAGCGTTGGGAGGACGACCCCTAACTATGGCTACACCTTC
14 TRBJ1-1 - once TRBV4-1 CASSDGRSGTEAFF TGCGCCAGCAGCGATGGGAGGTCGGGCACTGAAGCTTTCTTT
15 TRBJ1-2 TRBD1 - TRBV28 CASTDPRTGSYGYTF TGTGCCAGCACCGACCCTCGGACAGGATCCTATGGCTACACCTTC
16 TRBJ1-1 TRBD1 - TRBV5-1 CASSLTPTGADTEAFF TGCGCCAGCAGCTTGACCCCGACAGGGGCGGACACTGAAGCTTTCTTT
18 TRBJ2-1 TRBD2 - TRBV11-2 CASSLDLVGTSGINEQFF TGTGCCAGCAGCTTAGATTTGGTGGGAACTAGCGGGATCAATGAGCAGTTCTTC
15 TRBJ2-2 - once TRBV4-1 CASSQVTSYGGELFF TGCGCCAGCAGCCAAGTTACTAGCTACGGCGGGGAGCTGTTTTTT
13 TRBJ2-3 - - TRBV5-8 CASSLAVADTQYF TGTGCCAGCAGCTTGGCCGTCGCAGATACGCAGTATTTT
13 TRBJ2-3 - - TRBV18 CASARDFTDTQYF TGTGCCAGCGCCAGGGACTTCACAGATACGCAGTATTTT
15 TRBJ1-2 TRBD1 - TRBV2 CASTGTGGAIRGYTF TGTGCCAGCACCGGGACAGGGGGCGCGATTCGTGGCTACACCTTC
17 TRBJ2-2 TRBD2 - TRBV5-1 CASSSYGLAENTGELFF TGCGCCAGCAGCTCGTACGGGCTAGCGGAAAACACCGGGGAGCTGTTTTTT
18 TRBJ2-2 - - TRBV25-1 CASTTGSNLISNTGELFF TGTGCCAGCACTACAGGGTCCAACCTGATATCGAACACCGGGGAGCTGTTTTTT
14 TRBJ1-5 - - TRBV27 CASSSGVGNQPQHF TGTGCCAGCAGTTCAGGGGTTGGCAATCAGCCCCAGCATTTT
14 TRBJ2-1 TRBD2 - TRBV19 CASTGTSGYNEQFF TGTGCTTCCACCGGGACTAGCGGCTACAATGAGCAGTTCTTC
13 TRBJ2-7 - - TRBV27 CASSPGSQYEQYF TGTGCCAGCAGTCCAGGGTCTCAATACGAGCAGTACTTC
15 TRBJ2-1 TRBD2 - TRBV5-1 CASSGLAGETYEQFF TGCGCCAGCAGCGGCTTAGCGGGAGAAACATATGAGCAGTTCTTC
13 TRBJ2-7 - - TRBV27 CASSPGLSYEQYF TGTGCCAGCAGCCCGGGACTGAGCTACGAGCAGTACTTC
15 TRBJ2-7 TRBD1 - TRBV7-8 CASSLAPGQGWEQYF TGTGCCAGCAGCTTAGCTCCGGGACAGGGGTGGGAGCAGTACTTC
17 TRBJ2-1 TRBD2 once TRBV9 CASSVGVAGGLSNEQFF TGTGCCAGCAGCGTAGGGGTAGCGGGAGGTCTCAGCAATGAGCAGTTCTTC
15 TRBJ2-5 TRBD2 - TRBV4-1 CASSQAAGGIETQYF TGCGCCAGCAGCCAAGCAGCGGGAGGGATTGAGACCCAGTACTTC
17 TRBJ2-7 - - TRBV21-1 CASSKGEYGKSSYEQYF TGTGCCAGCAGCAAAGGGGAGTACGGAAAGAGCTCCTACGAGCAGTACTTC
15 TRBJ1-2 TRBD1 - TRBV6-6 CASSSRQGARYGYTF TGTGCCAGCAGTTCCCGACAGGGGGCGCGCTATGGCTACACCTTC
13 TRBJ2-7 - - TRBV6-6 CASSYSRGYEQYF TGTGCCAGCAGTTACTCCCGGGGCTACGAGCAGTACTTC
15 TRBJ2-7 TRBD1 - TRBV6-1 CASSAAGGQTYEQYF TGTGCCAGCAGTGCCGCAGGGGGTCAAACCTACGAGCAGTACTTC
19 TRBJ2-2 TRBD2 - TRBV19 CASSIDGILAGGPGGELFF TGTGCCAGTAGTATAGATGGGATACTAGCGGGAGGGCCAGGGGGGGAGCTGTTTTTT
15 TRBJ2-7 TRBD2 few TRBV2 CASSGKTSTLYEQYF TGTGCCAGCAGTGGTAAGACTAGCACACTCTACGAGCAGTACTTC
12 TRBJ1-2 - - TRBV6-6 CASWAIDYGYTF TGTGCCAGCTGGGCTATAGACTATGGCTACACCTTC
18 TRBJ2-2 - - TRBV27 CASRLFSVQGRFTGELFF TGTGCCAGCAGACTATTTTCCGTCCAGGGGAGATTTACCGGGGAGCTGTTTTTT
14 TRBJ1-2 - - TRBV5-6 CASSLVGAGYGYTF TGTGCCAGCAGCTTGGTGGGAGCAGGCTATGGCTACACCTTC
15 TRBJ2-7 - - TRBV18 CASSPRAPTGYEQYF TGTGCCAGCTCACCACGAGCCCCGACAGGCTACGAGCAGTACTTC